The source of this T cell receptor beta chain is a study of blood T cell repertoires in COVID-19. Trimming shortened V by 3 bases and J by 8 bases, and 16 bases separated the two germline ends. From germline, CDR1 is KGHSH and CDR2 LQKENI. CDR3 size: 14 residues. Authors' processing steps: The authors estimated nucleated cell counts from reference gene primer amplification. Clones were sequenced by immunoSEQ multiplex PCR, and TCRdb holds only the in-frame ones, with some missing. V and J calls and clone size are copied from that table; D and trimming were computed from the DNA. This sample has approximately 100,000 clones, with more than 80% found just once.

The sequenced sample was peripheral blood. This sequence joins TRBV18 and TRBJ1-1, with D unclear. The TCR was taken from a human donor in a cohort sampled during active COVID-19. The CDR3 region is CASSPSRGWAEAFF. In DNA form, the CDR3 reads TGTGCCAGCTCACCCTCCCGAGGGTGGGCGGAAGCTTTCTTT.